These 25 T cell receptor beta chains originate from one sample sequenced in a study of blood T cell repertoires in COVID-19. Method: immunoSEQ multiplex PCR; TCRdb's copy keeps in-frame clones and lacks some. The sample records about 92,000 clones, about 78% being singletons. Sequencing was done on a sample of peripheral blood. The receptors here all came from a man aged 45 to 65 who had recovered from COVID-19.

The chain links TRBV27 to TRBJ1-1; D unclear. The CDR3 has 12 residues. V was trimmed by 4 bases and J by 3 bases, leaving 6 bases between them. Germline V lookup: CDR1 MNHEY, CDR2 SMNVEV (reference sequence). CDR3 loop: CASSSSHTEAFF. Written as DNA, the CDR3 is TGTGCCAGCAGTTCAAGCCACACTGAAGCTTTCTTT.

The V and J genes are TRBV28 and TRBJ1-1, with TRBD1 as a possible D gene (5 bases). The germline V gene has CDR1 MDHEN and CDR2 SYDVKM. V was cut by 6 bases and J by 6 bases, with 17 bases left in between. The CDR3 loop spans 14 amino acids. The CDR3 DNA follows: TGTGCCAGCAGATTAACAGGCGGGGTTTCTGAAGCTTTCTTT. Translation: CASRLTGGVSEAFF.

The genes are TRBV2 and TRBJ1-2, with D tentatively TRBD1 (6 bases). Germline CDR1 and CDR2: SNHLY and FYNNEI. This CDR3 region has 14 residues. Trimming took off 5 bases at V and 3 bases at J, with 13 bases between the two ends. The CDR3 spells CASSLTGGDYGYTF. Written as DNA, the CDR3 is TGTGCCAGCAGTCTGACAGGCGGCGACTATGGCTACACCTTC. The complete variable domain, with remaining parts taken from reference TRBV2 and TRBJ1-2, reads EPEVTQTPSHQVTQMGQEVILRCVPISNHLYFYWYRQILGQKVEFLVSFYNNEISEKSEIFDDQFSVERPDGSNFTLKIRSTKLEDSAMYFCASSLTGGDYGYTFGSGTRLTVV.

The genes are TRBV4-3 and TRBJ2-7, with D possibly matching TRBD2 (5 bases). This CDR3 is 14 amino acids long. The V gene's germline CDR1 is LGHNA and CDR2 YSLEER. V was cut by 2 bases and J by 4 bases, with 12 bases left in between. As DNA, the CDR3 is TGCGCCAGCAGCCAACGAATATGGGAGTACGAGCAGTACTTC. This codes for CASSQRIWEYEQYF.

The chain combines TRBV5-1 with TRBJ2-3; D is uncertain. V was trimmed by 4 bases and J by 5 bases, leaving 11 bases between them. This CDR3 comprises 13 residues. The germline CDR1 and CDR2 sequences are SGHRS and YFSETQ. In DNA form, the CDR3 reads TGCGCCAGCAGCCCCCAGGTGGGAGATACGCAGTATTTT. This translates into CASSPQVGDTQYF.

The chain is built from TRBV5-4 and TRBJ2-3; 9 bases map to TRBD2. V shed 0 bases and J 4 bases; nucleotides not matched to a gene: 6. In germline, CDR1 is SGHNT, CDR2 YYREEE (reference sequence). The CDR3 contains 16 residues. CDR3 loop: CASSLVSGSTADTQYF. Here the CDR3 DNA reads TGTGCCAGCAGCTTGGTTAGCGGGAGTACCGCAGATACGCAGTATTTT.

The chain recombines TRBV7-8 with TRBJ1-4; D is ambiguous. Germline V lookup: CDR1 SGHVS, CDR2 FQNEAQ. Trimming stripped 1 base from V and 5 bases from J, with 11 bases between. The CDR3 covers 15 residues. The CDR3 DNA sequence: TGTGCCAGCAGCTTAGAAGCGCCAGTAAATGAAAAACTGTTTTTT. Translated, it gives CASSLEAPVNEKLFF.

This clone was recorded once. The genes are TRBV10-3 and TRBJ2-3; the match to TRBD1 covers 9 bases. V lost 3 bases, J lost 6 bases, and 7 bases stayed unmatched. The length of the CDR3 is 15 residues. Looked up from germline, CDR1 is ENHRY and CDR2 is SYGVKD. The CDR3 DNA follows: TGTGCCATCAGTGATTTTGGACAGGGGAGGGATACGCAGTATTTT. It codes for CAISDFGQGRDTQYF.

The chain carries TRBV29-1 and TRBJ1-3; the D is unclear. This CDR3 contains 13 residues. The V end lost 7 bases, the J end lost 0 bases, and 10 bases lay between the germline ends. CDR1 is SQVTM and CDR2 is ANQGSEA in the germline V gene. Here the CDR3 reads CSAQQSSGNTIYF. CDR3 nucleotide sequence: TGCAGCGCTCAACAGAGCTCTGGAAACACCATATATTTT. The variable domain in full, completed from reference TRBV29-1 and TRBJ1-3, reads SAVISQKPSRDICQRGTSLTIQCQVDSQVTMMFWYRQQPGQSLTLIATANQGSEATYESGFVIDKFPISRPNLTFSTLTVSNMSPEDSSIYLCSAQQSSGNTIYFGEGSWLTVV.

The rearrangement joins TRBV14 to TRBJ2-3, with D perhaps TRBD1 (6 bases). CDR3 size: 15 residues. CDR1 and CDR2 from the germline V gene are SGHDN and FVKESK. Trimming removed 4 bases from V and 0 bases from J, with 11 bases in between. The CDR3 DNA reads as TGTGCCAGCAGCCGACGGACAGTTAGCACAGATACGCAGTATTTT. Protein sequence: CASSRRTVSTDTQYF.

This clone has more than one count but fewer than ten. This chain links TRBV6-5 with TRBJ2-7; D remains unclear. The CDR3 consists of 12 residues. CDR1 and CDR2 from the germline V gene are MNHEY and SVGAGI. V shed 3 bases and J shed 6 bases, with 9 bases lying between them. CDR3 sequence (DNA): TGTGCCAGCAGTTATGCCCAGCGCGAGCAGTACTTC. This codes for CASSYAQREQYF.

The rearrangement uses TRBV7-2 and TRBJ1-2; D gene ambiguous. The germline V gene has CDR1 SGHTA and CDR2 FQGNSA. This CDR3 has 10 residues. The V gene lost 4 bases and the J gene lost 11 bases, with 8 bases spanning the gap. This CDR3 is CASSSYGYTF. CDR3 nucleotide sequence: TGTGCCAGCAGCTCTTACGGGTACACCTTC.

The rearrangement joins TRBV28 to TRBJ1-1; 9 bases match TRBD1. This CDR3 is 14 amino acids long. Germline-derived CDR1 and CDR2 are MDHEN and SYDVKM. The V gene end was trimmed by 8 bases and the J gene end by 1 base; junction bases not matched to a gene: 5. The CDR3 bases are TGTGCCAGCGGCCGGACAGGGGCGAACACTGAAGCTTTCTTT. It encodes CASGRTGANTEAFF.

Written as DNA, the CDR3 is TGCGCCAGCAGCTTGGCCTCAGGAGGCACTGAAGCTTTCTTT. Its protein product is CASSLASGGTEAFF. The chain links TRBV5-1 to TRBJ1-1; D gene unclear. From germline, CDR1 is SGHRS and CDR2 YFSETQ. The CDR3 is 14 residues long. The V end was cut by 0 bases, the J end by 4 bases, with 10 bases between.

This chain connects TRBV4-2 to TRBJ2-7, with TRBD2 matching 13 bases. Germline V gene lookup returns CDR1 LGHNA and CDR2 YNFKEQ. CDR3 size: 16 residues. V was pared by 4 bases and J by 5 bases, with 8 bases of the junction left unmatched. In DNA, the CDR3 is TGTGCCAGCAGCCGTGGACTAGCGGGAGCCTTACACGAGCAGTACTTC. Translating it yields CASSRGLAGALHEQYF.

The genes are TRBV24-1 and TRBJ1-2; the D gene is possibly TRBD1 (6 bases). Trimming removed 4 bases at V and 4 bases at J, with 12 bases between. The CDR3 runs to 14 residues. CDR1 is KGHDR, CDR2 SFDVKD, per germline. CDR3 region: CATSETGGSYGYTF. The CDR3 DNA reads TGTGCCACCAGTGAGACAGGCGGTAGCTATGGCTACACCTTC.

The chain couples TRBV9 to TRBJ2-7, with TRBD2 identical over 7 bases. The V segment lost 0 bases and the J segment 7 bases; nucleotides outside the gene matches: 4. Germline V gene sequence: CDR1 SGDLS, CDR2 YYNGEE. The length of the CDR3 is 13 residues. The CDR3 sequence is CASSVEPAGEQYF. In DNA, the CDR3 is TGTGCCAGCAGCGTAGAGCCAGCGGGGGAGCAGTACTTC.

CDR3 in amino acids: CASSYRGTGELFF. The CDR3 nucleotides are TGTGCCAGCAGCTACAGGGGCACCGGGGAGCTGTTTTTT. The chain links TRBV7-2 to TRBJ2-2; 7 nucleotides match TRBD1. CDR1 is SGHTA and CDR2 is FQGNSA in the germline V gene. This CDR3 has 13 residues. Trimming removed 4 bases from V and 4 bases from J; junction bases left unmatched: 0.

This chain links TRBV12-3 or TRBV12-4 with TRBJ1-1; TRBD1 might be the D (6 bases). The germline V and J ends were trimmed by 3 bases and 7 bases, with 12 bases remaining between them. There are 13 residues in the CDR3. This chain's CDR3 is CASSFGQIVEAFF. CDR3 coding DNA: TGTGCCAGCAGTTTCGGACAGATAGTTGAAGCTTTCTTT.

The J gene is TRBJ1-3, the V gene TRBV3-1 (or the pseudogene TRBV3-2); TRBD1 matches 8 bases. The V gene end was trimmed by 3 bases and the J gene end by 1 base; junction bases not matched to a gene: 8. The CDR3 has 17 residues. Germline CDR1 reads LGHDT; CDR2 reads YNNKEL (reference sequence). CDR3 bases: TGTGCCAGCAGCCACCCGACAGGGGTAATATCTGGAAACACCATATATTTT. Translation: CASSHPTGVISGNTIYF.

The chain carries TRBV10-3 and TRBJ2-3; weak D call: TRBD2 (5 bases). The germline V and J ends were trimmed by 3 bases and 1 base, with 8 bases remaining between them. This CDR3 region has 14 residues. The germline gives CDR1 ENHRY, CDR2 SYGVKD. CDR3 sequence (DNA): TGTGCCATCAGTGAAGACTACCGCACAGATACGCAGTATTTT. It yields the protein CAISEDYRTDTQYF.

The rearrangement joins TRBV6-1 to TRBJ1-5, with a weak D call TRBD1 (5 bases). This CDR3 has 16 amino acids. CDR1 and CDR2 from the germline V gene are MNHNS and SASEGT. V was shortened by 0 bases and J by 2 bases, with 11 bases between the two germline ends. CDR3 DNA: TGTGCCAGCAGTGAAGCGTCGGTCAGGGGCAATCAGCCCCAGCATTTT. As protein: CASSEASVRGNQPQHF.

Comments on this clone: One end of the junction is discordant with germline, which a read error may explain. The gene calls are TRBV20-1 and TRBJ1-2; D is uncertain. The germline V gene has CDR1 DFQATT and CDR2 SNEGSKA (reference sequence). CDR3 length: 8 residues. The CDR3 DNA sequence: TGCAGTGTCCCTACGTCCCATTTC. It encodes CSVPTSHF.

CDR3 sequence (DNA): TGTGCCAGCACCAGGAGGGGGGGGGAGACCCAGTACTTC. The encoded protein is CASTRRGGETQYF. The chain joins TRBV2 to TRBJ2-5, with TRBD2 as a possible D gene (7 bases). The CDR3 is made up of 13 amino acids. Trimming shortened V by 7 bases and J by 5 bases, and 14 bases separated the two germline ends. The germline V gene has CDR1 SNHLY and CDR2 FYNNEI.

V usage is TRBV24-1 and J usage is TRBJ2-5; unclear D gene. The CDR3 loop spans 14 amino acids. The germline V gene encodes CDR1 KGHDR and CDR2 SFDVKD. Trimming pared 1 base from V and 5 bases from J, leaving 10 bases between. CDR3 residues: CATSDFGPRETQYF. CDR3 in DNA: TGTGCCACCAGTGATTTTGGGCCCAGGGAGACCCAGTACTTC.